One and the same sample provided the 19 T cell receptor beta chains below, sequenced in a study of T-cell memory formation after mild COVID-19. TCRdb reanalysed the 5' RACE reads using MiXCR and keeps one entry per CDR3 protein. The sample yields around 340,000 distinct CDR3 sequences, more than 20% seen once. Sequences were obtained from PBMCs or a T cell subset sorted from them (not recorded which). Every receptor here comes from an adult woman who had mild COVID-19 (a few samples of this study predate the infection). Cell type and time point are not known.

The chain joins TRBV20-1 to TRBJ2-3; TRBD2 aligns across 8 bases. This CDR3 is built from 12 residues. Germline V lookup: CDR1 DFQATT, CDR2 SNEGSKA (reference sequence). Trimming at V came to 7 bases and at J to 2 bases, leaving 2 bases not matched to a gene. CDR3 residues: CSVTSATDTQYF. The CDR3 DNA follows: TGCAGTGTGACTAGCGCCACAGATACGCAGTATTTT.

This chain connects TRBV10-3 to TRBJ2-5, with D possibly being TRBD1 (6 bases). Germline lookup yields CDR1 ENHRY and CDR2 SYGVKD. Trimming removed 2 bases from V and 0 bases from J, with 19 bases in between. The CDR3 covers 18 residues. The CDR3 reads CAISEPTPDRPYQETQYF. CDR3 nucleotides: TGTGCCATCAGTGAGCCTACCCCGGACAGACCGTACCAAGAGACCCAGTACTTC.

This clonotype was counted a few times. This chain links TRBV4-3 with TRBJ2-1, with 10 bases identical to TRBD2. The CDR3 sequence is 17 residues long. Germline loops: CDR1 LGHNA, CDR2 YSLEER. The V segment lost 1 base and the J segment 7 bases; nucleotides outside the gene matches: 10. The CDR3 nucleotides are TGCGCCAGCAGCCAAGCTGCTAGCGGGAGAGTAGGGAATGAGCAGTTCTTC. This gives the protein CASSQAASGRVGNEQFF.

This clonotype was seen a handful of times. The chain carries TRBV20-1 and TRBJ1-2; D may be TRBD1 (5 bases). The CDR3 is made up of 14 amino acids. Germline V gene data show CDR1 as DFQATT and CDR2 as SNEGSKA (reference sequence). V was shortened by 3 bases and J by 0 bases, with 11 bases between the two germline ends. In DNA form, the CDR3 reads TGCAGTGCTAGGGAAAGGGGCTCTAACTATGGCTACACCTTC. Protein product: CSARERGSNYGYTF.

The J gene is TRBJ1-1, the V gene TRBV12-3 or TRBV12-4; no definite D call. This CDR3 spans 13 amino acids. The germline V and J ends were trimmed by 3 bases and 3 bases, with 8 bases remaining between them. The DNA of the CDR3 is TGTGCCAGCAGTTTGAGGTGGGACACTGAAGCTTTCTTT. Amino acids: CASSLRWDTEAFF.

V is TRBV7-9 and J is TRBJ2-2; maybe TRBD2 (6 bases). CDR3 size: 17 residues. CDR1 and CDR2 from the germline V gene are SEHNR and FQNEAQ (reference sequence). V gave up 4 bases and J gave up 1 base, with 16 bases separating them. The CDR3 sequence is CASSYRPGLGNTGELFF. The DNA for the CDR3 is TGTGCCAGCAGCTATAGACCGGGACTGGGGAACACCGGGGAGCTGTTTTTT.

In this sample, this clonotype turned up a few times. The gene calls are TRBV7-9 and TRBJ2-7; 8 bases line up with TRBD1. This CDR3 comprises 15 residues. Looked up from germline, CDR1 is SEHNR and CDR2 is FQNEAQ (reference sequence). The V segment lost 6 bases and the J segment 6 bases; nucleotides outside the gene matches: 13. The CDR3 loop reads CASSFTGQALSEQYF. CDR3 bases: TGTGCCAGCAGTTTCACGGGACAGGCTCTCTCCGAGCAGTACTTC.

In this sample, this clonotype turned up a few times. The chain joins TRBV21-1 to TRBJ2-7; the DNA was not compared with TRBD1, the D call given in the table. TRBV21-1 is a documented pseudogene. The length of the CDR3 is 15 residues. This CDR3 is CASSKAGQPNYEQYF. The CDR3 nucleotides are TGTGCCAGCAGCAAAGCGGGACAGCCGAACTACGAGCAGTACTTC.

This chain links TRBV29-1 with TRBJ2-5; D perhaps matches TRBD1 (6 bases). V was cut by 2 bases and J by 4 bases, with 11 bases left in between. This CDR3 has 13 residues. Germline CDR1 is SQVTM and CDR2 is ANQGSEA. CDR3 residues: CSVELLQGETQYF. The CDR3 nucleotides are TGCAGCGTTGAATTGTTACAGGGAGAGACCCAGTACTTC.

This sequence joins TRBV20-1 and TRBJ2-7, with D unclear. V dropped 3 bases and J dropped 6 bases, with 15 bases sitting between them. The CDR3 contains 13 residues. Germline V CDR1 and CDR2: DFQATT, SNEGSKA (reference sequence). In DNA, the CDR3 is TGCAGTGCTAGGATTGGACCTTACTCCGAGCAGTACTTC. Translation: CSARIGPYSEQYF.

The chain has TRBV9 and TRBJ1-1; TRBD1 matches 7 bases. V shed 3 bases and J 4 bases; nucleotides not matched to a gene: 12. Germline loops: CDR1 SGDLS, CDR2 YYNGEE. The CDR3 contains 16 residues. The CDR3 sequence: CASSAGRGPMGTEAFF. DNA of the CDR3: TGTGCCAGCAGCGCCGGGAGGGGGCCGATGGGCACTGAAGCTTTCTTT.

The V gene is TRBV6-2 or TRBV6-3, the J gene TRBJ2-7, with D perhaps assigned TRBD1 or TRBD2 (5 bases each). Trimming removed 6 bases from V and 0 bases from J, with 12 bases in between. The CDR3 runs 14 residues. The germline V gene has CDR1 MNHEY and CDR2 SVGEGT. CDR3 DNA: TGTGCCAGCAGGACCGGGACGAACTCCTACGAGCAGTACTTC. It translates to CASRTGTNSYEQYF.

CDR3 amino acids: CASTIGGYYGYTF. The DNA of the CDR3 is TGTGCCAGCACCATAGGGGGGTACTATGGCTACACCTTC. The chain combines TRBV7-6 with TRBJ1-2, with D maybe TRBD1 (6 bases). V lost 7 bases and J 3 bases, leaving 12 bases between the germline ends. Per germline, CDR1 SGHVS and CDR2 FNYEAQ. The CDR3 extends over 13 amino acids.

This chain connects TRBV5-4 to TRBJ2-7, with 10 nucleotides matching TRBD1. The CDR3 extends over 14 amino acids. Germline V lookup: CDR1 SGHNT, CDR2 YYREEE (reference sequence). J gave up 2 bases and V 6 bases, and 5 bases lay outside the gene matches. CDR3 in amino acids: CASMGQGQAYEQYF. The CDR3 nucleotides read TGTGCCAGCATGGGACAGGGGCAAGCCTACGAGCAGTACTTC.

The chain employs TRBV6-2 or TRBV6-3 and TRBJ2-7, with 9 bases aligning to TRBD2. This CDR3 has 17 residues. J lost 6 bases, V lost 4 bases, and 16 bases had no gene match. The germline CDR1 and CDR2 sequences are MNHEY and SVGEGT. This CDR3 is CASSSDPVLAGVREQYF. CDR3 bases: TGTGCCAGCAGTTCCGACCCGGTGTTAGCGGGAGTGCGCGAGCAGTACTTC.

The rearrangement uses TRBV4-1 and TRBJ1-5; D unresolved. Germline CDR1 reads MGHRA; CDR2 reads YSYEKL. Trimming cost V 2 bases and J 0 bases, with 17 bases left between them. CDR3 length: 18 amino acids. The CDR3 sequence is CASSQLGSSPYSNQPQHF. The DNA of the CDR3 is TGCGCCAGCAGCCAATTGGGATCGAGCCCCTATAGCAATCAGCCCCAGCATTTT.

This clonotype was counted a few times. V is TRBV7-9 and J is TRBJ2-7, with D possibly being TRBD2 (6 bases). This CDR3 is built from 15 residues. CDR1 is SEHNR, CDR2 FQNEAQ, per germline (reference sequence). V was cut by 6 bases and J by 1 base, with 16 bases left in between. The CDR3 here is CASSPPGLSSYEQYF. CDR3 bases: TGTGCCAGCAGTCCACCGGGACTTTCTTCCTACGAGCAGTACTTC.

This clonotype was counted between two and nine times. CDR3 region: CASPKAGGYHTQYF. DNA of the CDR3: TGTGCTAGTCCTAAAGCGGGAGGATATCATACGCAGTATTTT. The J gene is TRBJ2-3, the V gene TRBV7-7; 9 bases are shared with TRBD2. In germline, CDR1 is SSHAT, CDR2 FNYEAQ (reference sequence). This CDR3 contains 14 residues.

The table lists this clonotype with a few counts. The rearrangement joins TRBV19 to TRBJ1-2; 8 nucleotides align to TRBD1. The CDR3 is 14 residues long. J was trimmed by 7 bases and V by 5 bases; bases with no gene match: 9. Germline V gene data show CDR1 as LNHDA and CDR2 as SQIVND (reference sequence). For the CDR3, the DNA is TGTGCCAGTAGTGAAGGAACAGGGGGAGCTGGCTACACCTTC. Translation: CASSEGTGGAGYTF.